One sample yielded the 16 T cell receptor beta chains listed below, sequenced in a study of blood T cell repertoires in COVID-19 (dated by TCRdb to the early 2020s). Libraries were prepared through the immunoSEQ multiplex PCR assay. Imported from immuneACCESS, the table was reduced by TCRdb to in-frame sequences with V and J called. These copies leave out some clones; in studies compared against another copy, an unresolved V gene accounts for under half, and the cause of the remainder is not known. A total of 120,000 or so clones appear in this sample, over 75% of them only once. The ten biggest clones cover 7.6% of the sample. The source material was peripheral blood. The receptors shown here come from a man aged 50 to 59 with acute or convalescent COVID-19.

This clone was seen only once. This sequence joins TRBV30 and TRBJ1-3, with TRBD1 identical over 9 bases. This CDR3 has 17 residues. Germline V gene lookup returns CDR1 GTSNPN and CDR2 SVGIG (reference sequence). V shed 0 bases, J shed 0 bases, and the junction held 6 bases outside the gene matches. For the CDR3, the DNA is TGTGCCTGGAGTGTACTGGGACAGGGTCCCTCTGGAAACACCATATATTTT. It is translated as CAWSVLGQGPSGNTIYF.

The chain employs TRBV7-9 and TRBJ1-1; D uncertain. The CDR3 spans 15 residues. The V gene's germline CDR1 is SEHNR and CDR2 FQNEAQ (reference sequence). V was trimmed by 0 bases and J by 1 base, leaving 9 bases between them. The CDR3 nucleotides are TGTGCCAGCAGCTTAGCCCGGGGAGGGAACACTGAAGCTTTCTTT. This encodes CASSLARGGNTEAFF.

The chain combines TRBV3-1 (or the pseudogene TRBV3-2) with TRBJ2-7; D unclear. CDR1 and CDR2 (germline): LGHDT, YNNKEL (reference sequence). V gave up 3 bases and J gave up 3 bases, with 6 bases separating them. The CDR3 runs 12 residues. The CDR3 DNA reads TGTGCCAGCAGCCACTCCTACTACGAGCAGTACTTC. Its translation: CASSHSYYEQYF.

V and J are TRBV4-3 and TRBJ1-2; D gene uncertain. From germline, CDR1 is LGHNA and CDR2 YSLEER. This CDR3 spans 16 amino acids. V was pared by 0 bases and J by 0 bases, with 11 bases between. As DNA, the CDR3 is TGCGCCAGCAGCCAAGACGTGGGCACATCTAACTATGGCTACACCTTC. Translation: CASSQDVGTSNYGYTF.

This rearrangement joins TRBV6-5 to TRBJ2-5; D gene uncertain. Germline V CDR1 and CDR2: MNHEY, SVGAGI. The CDR3 loop spans 11 amino acids. V lost 8 bases, J lost 0 bases, and 4 bases lay in between. CDR3 amino acids: CASGYQETQYF. Here the CDR3 DNA reads TGTGCCAGCGGCTACCAAGAGACCCAGTACTTC.

This chain connects TRBV5-6 to TRBJ1-1, with a tentative D call TRBD1 (5 bases). The germline CDR1 and CDR2 sequences are SGHDT and YYEEEE. V lost 1 base and J 6 bases, leaving 10 bases between the germline ends. This CDR3 spans 13 amino acids. The CDR3 nucleotides read TGTGCCAGCAGCTTGATTGGGGCGGCTGAAGCTTTCTTT. It is translated as CASSLIGAAEAFF. Supplemented by reference TRBV5-6 and TRBJ1-1, the full variable domain reads DAGVTQSPTHLIKTRGQQVTLRCSPKSGHDTVSWYQQALGQGPQFIFQYYEEEERQRGNFPDRFSGHQFPNYSSELNVNALLLGDSALYLCASSLIGAAEAFFGQGTRLTVV.

The V call is TRBV5-6, the J call TRBJ2-7; 9 positions match TRBD1. The CDR3 extends over 13 amino acids. Losses at the gene ends were 7 bases for V and 4 bases for J; bases not matched to a gene: 6. CDR1 SGHDT and CDR2 YYEEEE come from the germline V gene. As DNA, the CDR3 is TGTGCCAGCCGGCACGACAGGGGGTACGAGCAGTACTTC. Encoded protein: CASRHDRGYEQYF.

This sequence joins TRBV15 and TRBJ2-2, with 8 bases lining up with TRBD2. After removal of 1 base from V and 10 bases from J, the junction contained 11 bases not matched to a gene. There are 16 residues in the CDR3. Germline V lookup: CDR1 LNHNV, CDR2 YYDKDF (reference sequence). This CDR3 is CATSRVGGRLGEELFF. CDR3 bases: TGTGCCACCAGCAGAGTCGGCGGGAGGCTTGGAGAGGAGCTGTTTTTT.

This chain joins TRBV6-7 and TRBJ2-7; 7 bases align to TRBD2. TRBV6-7 is sorted into the ORF group, with uncertain function. There are 15 residues in the CDR3. V gave up 6 bases and J gave up 3 bases; unmatched junction bases: 11. The CDR3 DNA reads TGTGCCAGCAGACCGCCCTTGGCGGGAGTCTACGAGCAGTACTTC. Translating gives CASRPPLAGVYEQYF.

The CDR3 nucleotides read TGCAGTGCTAGTTTCTTTATAGCGGTTTTCTACAATGAGCAGTTCTTC. It yields the protein CSASFFIAVFYNEQFF. The rearrangement uses TRBV20-1 and TRBJ2-1, with D maybe TRBD2 (6 bases). CDR3 length: 16 residues. Trimming cost V 3 bases and J 3 bases, with 18 bases left between them. Germline V gives CDR1 DFQATT, CDR2 SNEGSKA (reference sequence).

The rearrangement uses TRBV2 and TRBJ2-7, with TRBD2 identical over 8 bases. Trimming removed 8 bases from V and 2 bases from J; junction bases left unmatched: 5. The CDR3 has 13 amino acids. CDR1 and CDR2 (germline): SNHLY, FYNNEI. This chain's CDR3 is CASGLAGTYEQYF. DNA of the CDR3: TGTGCCAGCGGGCTAGCGGGTACCTACGAGCAGTACTTC. Full variable domain (outside the CDR3, taken from reference TRBV2 and TRBJ2-7): EPEVTQTPSHQVTQMGQEVILRCVPISNHLYFYWYRQILGQKVEFLVSFYNNEISEKSEIFDDQFSVERPDGSNFTLKIRSTKLEDSAMYFCASGLAGTYEQYFGPGTRLTVT.

The gene calls are TRBV6-1 and TRBJ1-4, with 8 bases matching TRBD1. The V segment lost 4 bases and the J segment 8 bases; nucleotides outside the gene matches: 6. The CDR3 is 14 amino acids. Germline V CDR1 and CDR2: MNHNS, SASEGT. CDR3 amino acids: CASSGQGSGEKLFF. Written as DNA, the CDR3 is TGTGCCAGCAGTGGACAGGGGTCGGGAGAAAAACTGTTTTTT.

The rearrangement uses TRBV5-1 and TRBJ2-3; D is unresolved. Germline V lookup: CDR1 SGHRS, CDR2 YFSETQ. CDR3 length: 11 residues. V dropped 4 bases and J dropped 3 bases, with 3 bases sitting between them. The CDR3 loop is CASSQTDTQYF. The DNA of the CDR3 is TGCGCCAGCAGCCAGACAGATACGCAGTATTTT. Variable domain in full (rest from reference TRBV5-1 and TRBJ2-3): KAGVTQTPRYLIKTRGQQVTLSCSPISGHRSVSWYQQTPGQGLQFLFEYFSETQRNKGNFPGRFSGRQFSNSRSEMNVSTLELGDSALYLCASSQTDTQYFGPGTRLTVL.

The V and J genes are TRBV30 and TRBJ2-7; TRBD2 agrees at 7 bases. V lost 1 base, J lost 0 bases, and 3 bases stayed unmatched. In germline, CDR1 is GTSNPN, CDR2 SVGIG (reference sequence). The CDR3 totals 14 residues. The DNA of the CDR3 is TGTGCCTGGAGTGACGGGAGGCCCTCCTACGAGCAGTACTTC. Amino acid sequence: CAWSDGRPSYEQYF.

The chain links TRBV18 to TRBJ2-2; 7 bases are a match to TRBD1. Germline V gene sequence: CDR1 KGHSH, CDR2 LQKENI. The CDR3 contains 15 residues. J gave up 0 bases and V 6 bases, and 4 bases lay outside the gene matches. The CDR3 DNA reads TGTGCCAGCTCGTCGGACAGGACGAACACCGGGGAGCTGTTTTTT. Translating it yields CASSSDRTNTGELFF.

The J gene is TRBJ2-7, the V gene TRBV11-2; a weak D match, TRBD2 (6 bases). V was shortened by 5 bases and J by 3 bases, with 17 bases between the two germline ends. The CDR3 extends over 15 amino acids. Per the germline V gene, CDR1 is SGHAT and CDR2 is FQNNGV. The CDR3 DNA is TGTGCCAGCAGCCGGGAACGGGACTCAAACTACGAGCAGTACTTC. Protein product: CASSRERDSNYEQYF. Looking up the rest from reference TRBV11-2 and TRBJ2-7 gives the full variable domain: EAGVAQSPRYKIIEKRQSVAFWCNPISGHATLYWYQQILGQGPKLLIQFQNNGVVDDSQLPKDRFSAERLKGVDSTLKIQPAKLEDSAVYLCASSRERDSNYEQYFGPGTRLTVT.